Reported below is one T cell receptor (beta chain). Its antigen specificity is not known. Base qualities are not at hand, and no much larger clone is one base apart. The sample originates from a study of T cell responses to AZD1222 COVID-19 vaccine (dated by TCRdb to about 2021). Some background on the complete study: TCR sequencing was performed for some 250 trial participants, of whom some 200 were given two doses of AZD1222 and 26 were given two doses of MenACWY control vaccine. Trial participants were enrolled by age into 18-55, 56-69 and 70-plus year subgroups, with about 150, 27 and 61 TCR-sequenced participants respectively. General conclusions and limits of the study: Because no day 14 peak-response samples were available, the repertoires could be characterized only after the peak T cell response. Reportedly, almost half of the unique spike-specific TCRs recognized epitopes lying outside the regions that are mutated in the B.1.351 and B.1.1.7 variants. Only a handful of AZD1222 recipients were SARS-CoV-2 seropositive at baseline, limiting conclusions about previously exposed vaccinees. Most participants were white British and females outnumbered males, and the authors suggested that clonal diversity may have been underestimated. After two AZD1222 doses, spike-specific TCR breadth and depth were significantly higher than at day 0 and than in MenACWY recipients. Vaccine-associated CD4 TCRs spanned the whole spike protein, with dominant responses in regions 160-218 and 743-854. The 56-69-year group was small, and its depth increase did not reach significance, likely because of low power.

In light of the paper, this sample's time point label describes: about 28 days (+/-7) after the second vaccine dose. AZD1222 recipients with second doses at about 4 weeks or about 12 weeks were pooled, because spike-specific TCR depth and breadth did not differ between schedules. Vaccinee samples were obtained from the UK trials COV001 and COV002, which included a single-blind randomized controlled phase 2/3 trial of AZD1222 (ChAdOx1 nCoV-19) in healthy adults. For TCRbeta chain sequencing, PBMC samples from trial participants were taken at day 0 and at day 28 after the second dose. The CDR3 regions of human TCRbeta chains were analyzed by immunosequencing. The authors' analysis ran thus. TCRs in the repertoires were matched against a reference library of SARS-CoV-2-specific TCRs that had been generated with the MIRA antigen-specificity platform. Breadth was defined as the fraction of unique TCRs that were SARS-CoV-2-associated. Depth was defined as the fraction of total T cells that were SARS-CoV-2-associated. Using the MIRA data, each spike-specific TCR was mapped to the spike region that the TCR reacts to and placed in a CD4 or CD8 class. Log10-transformed breadth and depth values were compared by one-way ANOVA with Sidak's multiple comparisons tests. In its TCRdb copy, this immuneACCESS table keeps in-frame sequences only and misses some clones. Where compared with another copy, unresolved V genes explain less than half of these, and the others have no known cause. The V and J calls and the clone size are those of that table, but D and trimming were determined from the DNA. The sample table records 140,000 to 150,000 clones; more than 70% of these occur just once. The ten largest make up over 4.5% of the sample.

Trimming removed 5 bases from V and 4 bases from J, leaving 18 bases between the germline ends. Spanning cysteine to phenylalanine, the CDR3 consists of 15 amino acids. Only the CDR3 region is kept as DNA, spanning 45 bases read in frame from base 1. CDR1 SGHRS and CDR2 YFSETQ were looked up in the germline V gene. The TCR comes from an adult who received the AZD1222 COVID-19 vaccine. Sequencing used peripheral blood, obtained 28 days after the second AZD1222 dose. The chain employs TRBV5-1 and TRBJ1-1, with the D gene call left open. The CDR3: CASRSPQLGSTEAFF. The nucleotide sequence reads TGCGCCAGCAGATCACCCCAACTGGGGAGCACTGAAGCTTTCTTT.